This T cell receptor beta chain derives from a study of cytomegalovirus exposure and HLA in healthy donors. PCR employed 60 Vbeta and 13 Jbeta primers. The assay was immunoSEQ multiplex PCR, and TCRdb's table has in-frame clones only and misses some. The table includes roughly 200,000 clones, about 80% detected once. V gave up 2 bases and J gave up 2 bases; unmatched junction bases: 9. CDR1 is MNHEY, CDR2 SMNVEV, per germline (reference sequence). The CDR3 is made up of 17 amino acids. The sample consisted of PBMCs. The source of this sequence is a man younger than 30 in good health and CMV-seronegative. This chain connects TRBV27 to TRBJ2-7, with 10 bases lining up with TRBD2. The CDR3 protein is CASSLLASGSTAYEQYF. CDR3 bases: TGTGCCAGCAGTTTACTAGCTAGCGGGAGTACCGCCTACGAGCAGTACTTC.